This T cell receptor beta chain came from a study of response to subunit inactivated influenza vaccine. Regarding the study as a whole: With each seasonal influenza vaccination, the authors suggested, few new T cells are recruited.

This clonotype came up a few times. Its antigen is unidentified. At one end, the junction sequence differs from germline, possibly due to a read error. MiXCR, run by TCRdb on the RT-PCR reads, gives a single entry per CDR3 protein. The sample yields 170,000 or so distinct CDR3 sequences, roughly a tenth seen once. The CDR3 contains 14 residues. Germline assignment: CDR1 MNHEY and CDR2 SVGAGI. The chain has TRBV6-5 and TRBJ1-1, with 7 nucleotides matching TRBD1. The clonotype originates from a man aged 50 to 75 who received an inactivated influenza vaccine. The starting material was CD8+ T cells sorted from PBMCs, obtained around 25 months after vaccination. The CDR3 sequence: CASSYSGTALRLLF. Written as DNA, the CDR3 is TGTGCCAGCAGTTACTCGGGGACAGCGCTAAGACTTCTGTTT.